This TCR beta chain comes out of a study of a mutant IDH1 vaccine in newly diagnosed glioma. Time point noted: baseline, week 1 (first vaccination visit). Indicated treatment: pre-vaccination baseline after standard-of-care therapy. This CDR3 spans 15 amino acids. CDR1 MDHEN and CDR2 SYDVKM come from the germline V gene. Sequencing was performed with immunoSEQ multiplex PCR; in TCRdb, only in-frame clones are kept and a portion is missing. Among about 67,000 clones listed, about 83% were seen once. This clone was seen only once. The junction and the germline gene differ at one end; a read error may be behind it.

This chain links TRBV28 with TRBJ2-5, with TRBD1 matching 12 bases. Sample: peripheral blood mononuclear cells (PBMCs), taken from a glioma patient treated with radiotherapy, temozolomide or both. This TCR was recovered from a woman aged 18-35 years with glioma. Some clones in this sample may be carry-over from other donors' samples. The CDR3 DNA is TGTGCCAGCAGTGGCGGGACAGGGGGCCAAAAGACCCAGTACTTC. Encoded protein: CASSGGTGGQKTQYF.